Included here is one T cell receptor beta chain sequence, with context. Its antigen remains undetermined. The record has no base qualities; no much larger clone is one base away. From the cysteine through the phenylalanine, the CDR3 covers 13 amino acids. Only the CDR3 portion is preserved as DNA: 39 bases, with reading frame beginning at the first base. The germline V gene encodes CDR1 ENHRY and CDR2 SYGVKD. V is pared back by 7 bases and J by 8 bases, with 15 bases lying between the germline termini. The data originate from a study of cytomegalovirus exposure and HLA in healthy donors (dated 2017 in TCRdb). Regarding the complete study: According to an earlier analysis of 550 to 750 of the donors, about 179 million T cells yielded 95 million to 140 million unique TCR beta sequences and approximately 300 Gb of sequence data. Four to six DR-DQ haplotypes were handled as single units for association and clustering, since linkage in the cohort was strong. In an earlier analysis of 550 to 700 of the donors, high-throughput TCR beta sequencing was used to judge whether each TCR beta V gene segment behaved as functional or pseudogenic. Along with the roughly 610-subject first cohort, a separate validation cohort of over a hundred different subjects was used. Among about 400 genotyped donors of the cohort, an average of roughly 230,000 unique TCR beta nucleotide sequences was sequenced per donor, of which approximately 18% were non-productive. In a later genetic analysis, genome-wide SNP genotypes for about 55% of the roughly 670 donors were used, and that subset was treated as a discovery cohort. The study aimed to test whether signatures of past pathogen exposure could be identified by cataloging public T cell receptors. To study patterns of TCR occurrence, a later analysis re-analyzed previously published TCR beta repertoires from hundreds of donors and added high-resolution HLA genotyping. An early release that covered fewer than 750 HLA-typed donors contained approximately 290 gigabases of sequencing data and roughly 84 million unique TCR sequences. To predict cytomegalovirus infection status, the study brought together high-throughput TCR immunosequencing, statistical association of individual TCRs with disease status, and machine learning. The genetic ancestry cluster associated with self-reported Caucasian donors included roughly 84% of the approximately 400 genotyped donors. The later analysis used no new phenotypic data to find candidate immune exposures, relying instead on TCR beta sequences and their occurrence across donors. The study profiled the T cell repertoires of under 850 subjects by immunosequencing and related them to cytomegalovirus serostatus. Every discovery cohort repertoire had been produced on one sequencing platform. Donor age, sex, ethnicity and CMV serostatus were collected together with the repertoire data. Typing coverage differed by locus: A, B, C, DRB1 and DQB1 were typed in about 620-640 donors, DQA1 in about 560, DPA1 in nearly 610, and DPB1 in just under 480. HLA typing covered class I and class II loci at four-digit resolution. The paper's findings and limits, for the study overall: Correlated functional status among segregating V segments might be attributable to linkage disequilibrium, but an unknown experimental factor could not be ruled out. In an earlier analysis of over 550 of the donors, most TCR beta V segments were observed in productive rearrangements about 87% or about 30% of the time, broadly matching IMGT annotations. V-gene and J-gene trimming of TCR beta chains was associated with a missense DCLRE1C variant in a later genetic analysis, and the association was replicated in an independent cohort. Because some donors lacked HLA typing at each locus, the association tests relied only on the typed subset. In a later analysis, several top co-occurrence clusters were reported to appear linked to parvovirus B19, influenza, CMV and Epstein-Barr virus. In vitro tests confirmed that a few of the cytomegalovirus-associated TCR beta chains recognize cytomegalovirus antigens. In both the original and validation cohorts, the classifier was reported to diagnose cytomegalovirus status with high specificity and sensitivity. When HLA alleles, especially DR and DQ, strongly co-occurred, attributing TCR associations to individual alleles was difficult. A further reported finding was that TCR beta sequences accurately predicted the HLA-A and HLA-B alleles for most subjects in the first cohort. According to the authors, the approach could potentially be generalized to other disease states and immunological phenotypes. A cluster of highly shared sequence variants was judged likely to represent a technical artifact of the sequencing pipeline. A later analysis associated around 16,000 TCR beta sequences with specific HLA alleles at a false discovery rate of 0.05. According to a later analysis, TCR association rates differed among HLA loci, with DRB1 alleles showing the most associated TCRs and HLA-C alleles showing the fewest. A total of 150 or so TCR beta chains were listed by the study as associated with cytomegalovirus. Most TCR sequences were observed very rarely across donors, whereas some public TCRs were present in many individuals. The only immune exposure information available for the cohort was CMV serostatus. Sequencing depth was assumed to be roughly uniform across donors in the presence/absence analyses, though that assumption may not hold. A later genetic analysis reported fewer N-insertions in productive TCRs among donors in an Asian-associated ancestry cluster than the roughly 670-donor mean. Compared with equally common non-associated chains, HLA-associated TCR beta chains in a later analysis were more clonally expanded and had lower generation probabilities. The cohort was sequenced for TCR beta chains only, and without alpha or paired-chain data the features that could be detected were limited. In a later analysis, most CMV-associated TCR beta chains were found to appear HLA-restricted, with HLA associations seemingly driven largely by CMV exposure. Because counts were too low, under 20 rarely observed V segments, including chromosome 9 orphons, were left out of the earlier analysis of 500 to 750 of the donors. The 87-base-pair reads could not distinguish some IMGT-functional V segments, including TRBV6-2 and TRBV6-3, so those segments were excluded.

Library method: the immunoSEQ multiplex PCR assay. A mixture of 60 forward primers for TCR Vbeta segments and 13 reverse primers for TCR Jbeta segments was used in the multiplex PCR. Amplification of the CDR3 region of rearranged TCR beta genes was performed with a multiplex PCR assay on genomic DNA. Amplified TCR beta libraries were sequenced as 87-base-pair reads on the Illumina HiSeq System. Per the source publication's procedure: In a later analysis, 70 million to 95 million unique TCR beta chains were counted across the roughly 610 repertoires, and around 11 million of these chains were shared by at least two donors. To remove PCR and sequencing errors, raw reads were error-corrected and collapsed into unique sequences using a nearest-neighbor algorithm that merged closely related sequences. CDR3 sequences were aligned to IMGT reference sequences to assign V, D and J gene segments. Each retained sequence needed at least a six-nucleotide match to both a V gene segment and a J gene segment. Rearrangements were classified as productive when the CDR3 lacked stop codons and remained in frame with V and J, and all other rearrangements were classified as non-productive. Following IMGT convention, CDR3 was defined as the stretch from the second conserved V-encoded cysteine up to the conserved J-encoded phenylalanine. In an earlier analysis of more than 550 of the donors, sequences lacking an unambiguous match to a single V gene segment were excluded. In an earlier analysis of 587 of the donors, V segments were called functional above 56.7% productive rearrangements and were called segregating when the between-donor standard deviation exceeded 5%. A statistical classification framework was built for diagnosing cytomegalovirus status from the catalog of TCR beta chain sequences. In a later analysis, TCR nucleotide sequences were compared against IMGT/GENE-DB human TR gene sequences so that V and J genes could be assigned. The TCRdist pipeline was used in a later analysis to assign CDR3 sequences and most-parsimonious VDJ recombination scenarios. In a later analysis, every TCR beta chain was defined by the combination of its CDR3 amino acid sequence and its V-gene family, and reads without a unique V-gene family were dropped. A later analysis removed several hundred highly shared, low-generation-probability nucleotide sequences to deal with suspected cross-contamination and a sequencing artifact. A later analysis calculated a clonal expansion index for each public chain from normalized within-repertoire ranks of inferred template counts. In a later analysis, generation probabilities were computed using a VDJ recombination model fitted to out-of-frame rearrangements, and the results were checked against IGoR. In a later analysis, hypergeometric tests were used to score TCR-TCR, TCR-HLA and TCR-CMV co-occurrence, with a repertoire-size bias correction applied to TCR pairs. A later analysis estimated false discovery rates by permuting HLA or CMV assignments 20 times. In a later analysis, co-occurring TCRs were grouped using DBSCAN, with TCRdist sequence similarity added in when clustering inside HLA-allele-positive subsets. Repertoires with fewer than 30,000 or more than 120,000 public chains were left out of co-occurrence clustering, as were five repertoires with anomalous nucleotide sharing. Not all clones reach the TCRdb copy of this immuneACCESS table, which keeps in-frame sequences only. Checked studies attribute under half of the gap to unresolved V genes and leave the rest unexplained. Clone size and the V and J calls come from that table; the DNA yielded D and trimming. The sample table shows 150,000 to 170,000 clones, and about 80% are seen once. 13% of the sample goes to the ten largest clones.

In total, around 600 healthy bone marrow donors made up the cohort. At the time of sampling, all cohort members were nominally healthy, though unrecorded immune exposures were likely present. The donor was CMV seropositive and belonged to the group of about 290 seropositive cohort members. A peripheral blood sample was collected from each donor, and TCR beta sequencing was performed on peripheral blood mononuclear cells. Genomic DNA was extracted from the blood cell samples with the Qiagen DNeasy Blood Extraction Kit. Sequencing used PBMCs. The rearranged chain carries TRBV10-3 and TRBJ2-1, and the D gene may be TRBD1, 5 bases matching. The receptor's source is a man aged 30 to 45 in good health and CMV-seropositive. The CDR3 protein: CAIKGEEYDEQFF. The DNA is TGTGCCATCAAAGGGGAAGAGTACGATGAGCAGTTCTTC.